This passage covers 17 T cell receptor beta chains from one sample sequenced in a study of response to subunit inactivated influenza vaccine. TCRdb reprocessed the RT-PCR reads via MiXCR and lists one record per CDR3 protein. The sample lists about 240,000 distinct CDR3 sequences, 9.5% to 15% occurring once. The source was non-naive T cells sorted from PBMCs, collected around two weeks before vaccination. Receptor source: a man between 45 and 60 years old who received an inactivated influenza vaccine.

The chain links TRBV4-2 to TRBJ2-5; 9 bases fit TRBD2. From germline, CDR1 is LGHNA and CDR2 YNFKEQ. V gave up 6 bases and J gave up 5 bases; unmatched junction bases: 10. This CDR3 is built from 15 residues. The CDR3 protein is CASRPGLAPGETQYF. The DNA of the CDR3 is TGTGCCAGCAGACCAGGACTAGCGCCTGGGGAGACCCAGTACTTC.

The sample holds a few counts of this clonotype. This chain joins TRBV5-1 and TRBJ2-7; D possibly corresponds to TRBD1 (7 bases). Looked up from germline, CDR1 is SGHRS and CDR2 is YFSETQ. The CDR3 extends over 15 amino acids. Deletions cut 4 bases from V and 2 bases from J, with 16 bases between. CDR3 nucleotide sequence: TGCGCCAGCAGCCTTGGGGGGACAGATACCTACGAGCAGTACTTC. Translated: CASSLGGTDTYEQYF.

In its sample, this clonotype was seen a few times. The J gene is TRBJ2-7, the V gene TRBV15; D not certain. This CDR3 has 13 residues. Germline CDR1 LNHNV, CDR2 YYDKDF (reference sequence). V lost 5 bases, J lost 6 bases, and 14 bases lay in between. The CDR3 DNA is TGTGCCACCAGCTGGGGTCCGGATGTCGAGCAGTACTTC. Protein: CATSWGPDVEQYF.

The chain is built from TRBV27 and TRBJ1-2, with a tentative D call TRBD1 (6 bases). This CDR3 contains 14 residues. Germline CDR1 is MNHEY and CDR2 is SMNVEV (reference sequence). The V and J ends lost 4 bases and 4 bases respectively, with 13 bases between them. The CDR3 DNA reads TGTGCCAGCAGTTACAGGGCCCATGGCTATGGCTACACCTTC. Translation gives CASSYRAHGYGYTF.

This rearrangement joins TRBV4-1 to TRBJ1-1, with D possibly being TRBD1 (6 bases). This CDR3 comprises 15 residues. The germline V and J ends were trimmed by 1 base and 2 bases, with 11 bases remaining between them. Germline V gene data show CDR1 as MGHRA and CDR2 as YSYEKL. The CDR3 DNA follows: TGCGCCAGCAGCCAAGGTCGGACAGCCAACACTGAAGCTTTCTTT. It codes for CASSQGRTANTEAFF.

The chain employs TRBV14 and TRBJ1-2; no definite D call. Trimming cost V 2 bases and J 7 bases, with 11 bases left between them. From germline, CDR1 is SGHDN and CDR2 FVKESK. There are 13 residues in the CDR3. CDR3 protein: CASSQWTSGGYTF. CDR3 in DNA: TGTGCCAGCAGCCAATGGACCTCGGGTGGCTACACCTTC.

The table lists this clonotype with a few counts. The chain is built from TRBV5-1 and TRBJ2-1; D call uncertain. The CDR3 sequence is 12 residues long. V was pared by 2 bases and J by 8 bases, with 8 bases between. CDR1 is SGHRS, CDR2 YFSETQ, per germline. The CDR3 DNA reads as TGCGCCAGCAGCTTAGCAGCCCATGAGCAGTTCTTC. This sequence encodes CASSLAAHEQFF.

This clonotype showed up just a few times. This chain connects TRBV4-1 to TRBJ2-1; D perhaps matches TRBD2 (5 bases). Germline CDR1 and CDR2: MGHRA and YSYEKL. With 3 bases removed from V and 4 bases from J, the gap between germline ends came to 10 bases. This CDR3 has 14 amino acids. For the CDR3, the DNA is TGCGCCAGCAGCCATGTAGCGAGATACAATGAGCAGTTCTTC. This encodes CASSHVARYNEQFF.

This clonotype was seen at least ten times. The CDR3 spells CSTPGQGVHEQYF. Written as DNA, the CDR3 is TGCAGCACACCGGGACAGGGGGTCCACGAGCAGTACTTC. The chain combines TRBV29-1 with TRBJ2-7; TRBD1 matches 11 bases. The CDR3 sequence is 13 residues long. The junction had 8 bases not matched to a gene; V was cut back by 8 bases and J by 5 bases. Germline CDR1 is SQVTM and CDR2 is ANQGSEA.

This clonotype was counted a few times. The chain employs TRBV7-2 and TRBJ2-5; the D gene is possibly TRBD1 (6 bases). The V end was cut by 2 bases, the J end by 3 bases, with 10 bases between. Germline V CDR1 and CDR2: SGHTA, FQGNSA. The CDR3 is made up of 14 amino acids. The DNA for the CDR3 is TGTGCCAGCAGCTTATTCCGGACAGAAGAGACCCAGTACTTC. Protein product: CASSLFRTEETQYF.

V and J are TRBV3-1 and TRBJ2-3, with 11 bases lining up with TRBD1. The CDR3 has 14 residues. CDR1 and CDR2 from the germline V gene are LGHDT and YNNKEL (reference sequence). V trimming: 8 bases; J trimming: 6 bases; junction bases outside the gene matches: 7. CDR3 residues: CASLGTGGSDTQYF. CDR3 DNA: TGTGCCAGCCTAGGGACAGGGGGTTCGGATACGCAGTATTTT.

This clonotype occurred many times. The genes are TRBV5-1 and TRBJ2-1, with a possible D match to TRBD1 (5 bases). The CDR3 has 16 amino acids. The germline V and J ends were trimmed by 5 bases and 7 bases, with 22 bases remaining between them. Looked up from germline, CDR1 is SGHRS and CDR2 is YFSETQ. The CDR3 region is CASRNPLGRLWNEQFF. The DNA of the CDR3 is TGCGCCAGCAGAAACCCTCTGGGGCGGCTTTGGAATGAGCAGTTCTTC.

The genes are TRBV6-2 or TRBV6-3 and TRBJ2-7; maybe TRBD1 (5 bases). Trimming pared 2 bases from V and 2 bases from J, leaving 19 bases between. The CDR3 covers 17 residues. The germline gives CDR1 MNHEY, CDR2 SVGEGT. This CDR3 reads CASSYPTAGLTAYEQYF. The CDR3 DNA reads TGTGCCAGCAGTTACCCCACAGCAGGGCTCACAGCCTACGAGCAGTACTTC.

The chain carries TRBV10-3 and TRBJ1-1; 7 bases align to TRBD1. With V trimmed by 1 base and J by 2 bases, 16 bases remained unmatched. CDR1 ENHRY and CDR2 SYGVKD come from the germline V gene. The CDR3 runs to 19 residues. CDR3 nucleotides: TGTGCCATCAGTGAGTGGGGCAGGGGGAGGGACCTGAAAAACACTGAAGCTTTCTTT. Protein: CAISEWGRGRDLKNTEAFF.

This clonotype was seen more than once but under ten times. The gene calls are TRBV20-1 and TRBJ2-1; 7 nucleotides line up with TRBD1. The CDR3 is 14 amino acids. Trimming removed 6 bases from V and 6 bases from J; junction bases left unmatched: 11. In germline, CDR1 is DFQATT, CDR2 SNEGSKA (reference sequence). In DNA, the CDR3 is TGCAGTGCACCGACAGGGAGCATGACCAATGAGCAGTTCTTC. Translated: CSAPTGSMTNEQFF.

The rearrangement uses TRBV28 and TRBJ1-5; 8 nucleotides agree with TRBD1. The ends lost 7 bases at V and 7 bases at J; junction bases unmatched: 9. The CDR3 spans 14 residues. Germline CDR1 and CDR2: MDHEN and SYDVKM. This CDR3 is CASNRQGKSQPQHF. The CDR3 DNA reads as TGTGCCAGCAACAGACAGGGGAAAAGCCAGCCCCAGCATTTT.

This chain uses TRBV7-2 with TRBJ2-5; 12 bases line up with TRBD2. The CDR3 contains 14 residues. V shed 5 bases and J 7 bases; nucleotides not matched to a gene: 5. Germline assignment: CDR1 SGHTA and CDR2 FQGNSA. Here the CDR3 reads CASSRLAGDGTQYF. The CDR3 DNA sequence: TGTGCCAGCAGCCGACTAGCGGGAGACGGGACCCAGTACTTC. The complete variable domain, with remaining parts taken from reference TRBV7-2 and TRBJ2-5, reads GAGVSQSPSNKVTEKGKDVELRCDPISGHTALYWYRQSLGQGLEFLIYFQGNSAPDKSGLPSDRFSAERTGGSVSTLTIQRTQQEDSAVYLCASSRLAGDGTQYFGPGTRLLVL.